This T cell receptor beta chain emerged from a study of shared clonotypes between healthy human individuals. Study details: CD8 memory received one plate per donor, CD8 naive two, CD4 memory three and CD4 naive three. Regarding the study as a whole: A handful of donors showed sharing of around 5% of naive CD4 clonotypes. The sampled material consisted only of blood, and tissue repertoires are likely to differ. It was the non-shared clonotypes that had lower generation probabilities than clonotypes shared by all four donors.

Germline V gives CDR1 SEHNR, CDR2 FQNEAQ (reference sequence). The V segment lost 2 bases and the J segment 9 bases; nucleotides outside the gene matches: 11. CDR3 size: 15 residues. A note on this clone: The target antigen is unknown.

Sequencing used immunoSEQ multiplex PCR; TCRdb keeps in-frame clones, though not all of them. The repertoire holds approximately 1.5 million clones, with around 98.5% as singletons. This TCR came from a man in his thirties or forties in good health. Sequencing was carried out using naive CD4+ T cells sorted from blood. Subset described: CD45RA+ positively selected. The chain combines TRBV7-9 with TRBJ2-7; 9 bases are shared with TRBD1. This chain's CDR3 is CASSLPGQGQGVQYF. The DNA of the CDR3 is TGTGCCAGCAGCTTACCAGGACAGGGGCAAGGCGTGCAGTACTTC. Combining the CDR3 with reference TRBV7-9 and TRBJ2-7 gives the whole variable domain DTGVSQNPRHKITKRGQNVTFRCDPISEHNRLYWYRQTLGQGPEFLTYFQNEAQLEKSRLLSDRFSAERPKGSFSTLEIQRTEQGDSAMYLCASSLPGQGQGVQYFGPGTRLTVT.